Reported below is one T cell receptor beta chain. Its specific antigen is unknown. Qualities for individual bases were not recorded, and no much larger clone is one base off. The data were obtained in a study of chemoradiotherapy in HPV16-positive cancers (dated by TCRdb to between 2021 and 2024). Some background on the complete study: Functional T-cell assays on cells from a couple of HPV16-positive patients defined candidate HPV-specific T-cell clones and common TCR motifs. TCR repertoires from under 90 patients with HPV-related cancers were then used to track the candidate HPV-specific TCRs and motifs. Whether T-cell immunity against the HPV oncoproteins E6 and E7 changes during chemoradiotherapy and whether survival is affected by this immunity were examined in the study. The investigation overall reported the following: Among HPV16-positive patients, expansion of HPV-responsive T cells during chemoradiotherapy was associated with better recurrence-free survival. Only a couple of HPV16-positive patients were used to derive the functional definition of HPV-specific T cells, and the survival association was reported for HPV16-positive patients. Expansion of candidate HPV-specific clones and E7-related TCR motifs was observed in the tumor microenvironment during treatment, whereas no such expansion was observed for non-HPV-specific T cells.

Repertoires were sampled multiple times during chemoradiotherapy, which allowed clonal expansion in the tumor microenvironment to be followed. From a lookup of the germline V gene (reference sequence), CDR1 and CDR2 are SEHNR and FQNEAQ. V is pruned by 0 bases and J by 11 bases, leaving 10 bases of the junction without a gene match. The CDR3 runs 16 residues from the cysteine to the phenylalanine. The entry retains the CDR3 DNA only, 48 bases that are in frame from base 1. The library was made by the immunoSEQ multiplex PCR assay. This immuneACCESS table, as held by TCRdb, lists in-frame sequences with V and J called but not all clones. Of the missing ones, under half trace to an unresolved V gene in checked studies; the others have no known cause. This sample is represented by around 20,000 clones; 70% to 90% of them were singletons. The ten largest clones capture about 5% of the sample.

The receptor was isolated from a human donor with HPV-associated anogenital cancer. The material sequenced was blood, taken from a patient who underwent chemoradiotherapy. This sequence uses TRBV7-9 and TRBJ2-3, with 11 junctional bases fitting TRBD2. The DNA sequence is TGTGCCAGCAGCTTAGCGGTAGCGGGGGGGCCGGCCCAGCAGTATTTT. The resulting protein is CASSLAVAGGPAQQYF. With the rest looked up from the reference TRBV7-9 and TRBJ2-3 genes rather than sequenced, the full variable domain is DTGVSQNPRHKITKRGQNVTFRCDPISEHNRLYWYRQTLGQGPEFLTYFQNEAQLEKSRLLSDRFSAERPKGSFSTLEIQRTEQGDSAMYLCASSLAVAGGPAQQYFGPGTRLTVL.